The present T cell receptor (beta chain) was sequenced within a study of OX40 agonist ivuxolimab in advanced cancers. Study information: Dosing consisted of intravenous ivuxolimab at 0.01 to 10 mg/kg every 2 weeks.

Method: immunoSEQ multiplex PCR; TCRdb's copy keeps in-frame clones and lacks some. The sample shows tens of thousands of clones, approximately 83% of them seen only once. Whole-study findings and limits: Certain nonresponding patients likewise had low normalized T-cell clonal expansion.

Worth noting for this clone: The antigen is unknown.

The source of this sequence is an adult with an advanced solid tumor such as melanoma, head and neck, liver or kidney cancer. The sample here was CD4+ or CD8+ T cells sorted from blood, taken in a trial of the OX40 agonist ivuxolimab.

The CDR3 loop is CASSKACRRNTGELFF. The CDR3, as DNA: TGTGCCAGCAGCAAAGCGTGCAGGAGGAACACCGGGGAGCTGTTTTTT. This chain links TRBV21-1 with TRBJ2-2. TRBV21-1 has pseudogene status. The CDR3 runs 16 residues.